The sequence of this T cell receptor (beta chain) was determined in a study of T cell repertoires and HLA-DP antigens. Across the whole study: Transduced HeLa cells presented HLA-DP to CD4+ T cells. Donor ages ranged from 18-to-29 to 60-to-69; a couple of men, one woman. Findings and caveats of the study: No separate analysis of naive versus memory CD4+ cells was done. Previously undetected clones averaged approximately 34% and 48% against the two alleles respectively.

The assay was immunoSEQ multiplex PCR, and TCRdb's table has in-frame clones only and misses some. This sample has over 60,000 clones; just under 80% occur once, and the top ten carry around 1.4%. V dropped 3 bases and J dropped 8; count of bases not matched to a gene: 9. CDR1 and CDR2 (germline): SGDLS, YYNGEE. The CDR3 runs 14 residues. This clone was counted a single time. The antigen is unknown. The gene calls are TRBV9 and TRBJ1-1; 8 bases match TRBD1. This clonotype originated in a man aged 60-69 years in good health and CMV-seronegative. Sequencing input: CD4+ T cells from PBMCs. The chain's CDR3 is CASSDLGQGEEAFF. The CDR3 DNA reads TGTGCCAGCAGCGACCTCGGACAGGGTGAGGAAGCTTTCTTT.